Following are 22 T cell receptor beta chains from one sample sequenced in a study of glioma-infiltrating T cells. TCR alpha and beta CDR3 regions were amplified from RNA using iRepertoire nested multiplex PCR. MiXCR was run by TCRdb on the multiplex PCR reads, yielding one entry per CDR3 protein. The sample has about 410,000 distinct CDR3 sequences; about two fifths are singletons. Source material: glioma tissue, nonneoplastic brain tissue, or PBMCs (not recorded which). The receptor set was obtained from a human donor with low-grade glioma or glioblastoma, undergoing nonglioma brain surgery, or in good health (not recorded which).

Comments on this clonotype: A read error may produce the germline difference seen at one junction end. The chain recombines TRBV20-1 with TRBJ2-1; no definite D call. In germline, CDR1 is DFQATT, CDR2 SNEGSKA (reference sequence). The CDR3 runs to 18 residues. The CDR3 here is CSARDQGWPTPARNGQFF. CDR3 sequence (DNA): TGCAGTGCTAGAGATCAAGGGTGGCCAACCCCTGCCCGCAATGGGCAGTTCTTC.

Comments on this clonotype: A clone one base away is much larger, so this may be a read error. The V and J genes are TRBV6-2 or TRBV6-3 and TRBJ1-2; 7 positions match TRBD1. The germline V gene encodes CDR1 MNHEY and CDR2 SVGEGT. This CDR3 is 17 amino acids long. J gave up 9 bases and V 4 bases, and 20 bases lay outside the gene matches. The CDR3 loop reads CASSFDPRDSACMSYTF. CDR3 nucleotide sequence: TGTGCCAGCAGTTTCGACCCCCGGGACAGCGCCTGTATGAGCTACACCTTC.

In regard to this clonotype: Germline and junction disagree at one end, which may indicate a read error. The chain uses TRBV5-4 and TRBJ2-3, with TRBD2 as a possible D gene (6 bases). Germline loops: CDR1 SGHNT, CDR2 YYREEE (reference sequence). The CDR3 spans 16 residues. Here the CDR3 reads CASGLGGLASTDTQYF. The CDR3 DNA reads TGTGCCAGCGGCTTAGGAGGCCTAGCGAGCACAGATACGCAGTATTTT.

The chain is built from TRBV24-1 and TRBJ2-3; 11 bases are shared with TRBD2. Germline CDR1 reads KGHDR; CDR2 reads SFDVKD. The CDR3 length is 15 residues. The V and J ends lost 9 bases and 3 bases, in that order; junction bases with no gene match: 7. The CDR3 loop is CATETSGKGTDTQYF. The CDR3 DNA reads TGTGCCACCGAGACTAGCGGGAAAGGGACAGATACGCAGTATTTT.

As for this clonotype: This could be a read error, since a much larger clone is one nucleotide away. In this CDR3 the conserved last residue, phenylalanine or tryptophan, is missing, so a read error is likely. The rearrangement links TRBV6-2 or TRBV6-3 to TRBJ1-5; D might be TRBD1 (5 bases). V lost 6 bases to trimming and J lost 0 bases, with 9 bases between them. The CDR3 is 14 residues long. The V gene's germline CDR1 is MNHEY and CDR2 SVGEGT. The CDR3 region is CASSGRDSNQPQHL. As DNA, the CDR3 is TGTGCCAGCAGCGGCAGGGATAGCAATCAGCCCCAGCATCTT.

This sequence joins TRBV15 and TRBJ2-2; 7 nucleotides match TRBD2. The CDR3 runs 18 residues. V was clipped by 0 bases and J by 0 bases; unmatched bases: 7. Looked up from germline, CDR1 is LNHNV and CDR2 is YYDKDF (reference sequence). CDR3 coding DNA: TGTGCCACCAGCAGAGATCCCCTAGCGGTAGCGAACACCGGGGAGCTGTTTTTT. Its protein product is CATSRDPLAVANTGELFF.

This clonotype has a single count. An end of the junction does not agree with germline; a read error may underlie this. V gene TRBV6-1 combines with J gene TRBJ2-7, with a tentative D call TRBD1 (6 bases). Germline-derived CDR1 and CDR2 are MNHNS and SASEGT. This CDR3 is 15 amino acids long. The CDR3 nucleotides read TGTGCCAGCAGCCTCCTGCCGGGACACCTTTACGAGCTGTACTTC. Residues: CASSLLPGHLYELYF.

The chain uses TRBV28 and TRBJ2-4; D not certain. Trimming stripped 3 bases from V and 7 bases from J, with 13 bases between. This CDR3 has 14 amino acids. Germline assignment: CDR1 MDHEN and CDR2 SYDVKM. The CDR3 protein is CASSLVFSRNIQYF. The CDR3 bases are TGTGCCAGCAGTTTGGTCTTCTCAAGGAACATTCAGTACTTC.

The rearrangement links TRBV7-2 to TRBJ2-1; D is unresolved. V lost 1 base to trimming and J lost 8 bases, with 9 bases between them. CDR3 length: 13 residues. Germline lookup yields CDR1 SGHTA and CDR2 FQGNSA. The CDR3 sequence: CASSLEWGYEQFF. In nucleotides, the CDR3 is TGTGCCAGCAGCTTAGAGTGGGGTTATGAGCAGTTCTTC.

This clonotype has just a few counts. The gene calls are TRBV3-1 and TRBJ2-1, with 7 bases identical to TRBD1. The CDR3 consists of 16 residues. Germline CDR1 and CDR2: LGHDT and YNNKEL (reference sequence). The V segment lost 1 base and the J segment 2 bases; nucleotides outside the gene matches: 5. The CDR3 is CASSQVYRGPYNEQFF. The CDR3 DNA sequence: TGTGCCAGCAGCCAAGTTTACAGGGGTCCCTACAATGAGCAGTTCTTC.

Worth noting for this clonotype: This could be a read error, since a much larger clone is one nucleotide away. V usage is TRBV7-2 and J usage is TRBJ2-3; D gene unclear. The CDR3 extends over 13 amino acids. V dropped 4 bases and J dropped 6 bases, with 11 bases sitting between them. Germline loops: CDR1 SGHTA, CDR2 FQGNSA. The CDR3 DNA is TGTGCCAGCAGCTCAGCGTTCCGGGATACGCAGTATTTT. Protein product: CASSSAFRDTQYF.

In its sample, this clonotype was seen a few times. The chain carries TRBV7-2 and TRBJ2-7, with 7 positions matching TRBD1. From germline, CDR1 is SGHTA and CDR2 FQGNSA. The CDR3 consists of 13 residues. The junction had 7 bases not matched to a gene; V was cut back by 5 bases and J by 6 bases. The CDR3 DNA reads TGTGCCAGCAGCGTGACAGGGATGGTCGAGCAGTACTTC. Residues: CASSVTGMVEQYF.

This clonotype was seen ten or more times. The DNA of the CDR3 is TGTGCCAGCAGTTTATTTGGGGGCCTCCATGGTGGCTACACCTTC. Its translation is CASSLFGGLHGGYTF. The V call is TRBV27, the J call TRBJ1-2, with D perhaps TRBD1 (6 bases). CDR1 and CDR2 (germline): MNHEY, SMNVEV (reference sequence). This CDR3 has 15 residues. Trimming removed 1 base from V and 7 bases from J, with 16 bases in between.

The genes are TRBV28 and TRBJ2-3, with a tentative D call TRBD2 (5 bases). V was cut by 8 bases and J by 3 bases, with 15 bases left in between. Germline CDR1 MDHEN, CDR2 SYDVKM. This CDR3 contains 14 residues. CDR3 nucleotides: TGTGCCAGCCTCGGGGTTAGTAATACAGATACGCAGTATTTT. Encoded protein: CASLGVSNTDTQYF.

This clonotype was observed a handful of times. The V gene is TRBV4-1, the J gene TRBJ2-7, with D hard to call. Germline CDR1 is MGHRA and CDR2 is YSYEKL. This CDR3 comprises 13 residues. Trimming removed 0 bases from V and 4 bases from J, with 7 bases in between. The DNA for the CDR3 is TGCGCCAGCAGCCAAGATTCAGGATACGAGCAGTACTTC. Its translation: CASSQDSGYEQYF.

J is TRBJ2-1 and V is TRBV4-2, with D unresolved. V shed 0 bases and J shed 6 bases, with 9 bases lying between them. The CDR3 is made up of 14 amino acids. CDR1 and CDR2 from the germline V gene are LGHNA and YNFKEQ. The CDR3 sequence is CASSQEVSGNEQFF. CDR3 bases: TGTGCCAGCAGCCAAGAAGTATCGGGCAATGAGCAGTTCTTC.

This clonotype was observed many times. The CDR3 protein is CASSPDRGLVYEQYF. CDR3 coding DNA: TGTGCCAGCAGTCCCGACAGGGGGCTGGTCTACGAGCAGTACTTC. The chain recombines TRBV6-2 or TRBV6-3 with TRBJ2-7; TRBD1 aligns across 10 bases. CDR1 and CDR2 (germline): MNHEY, SVGEGT. The CDR3 is 15 residues long. The J segment lost 3 bases and the V segment lost 5 bases, leaving 7 bases of the junction unmatched.

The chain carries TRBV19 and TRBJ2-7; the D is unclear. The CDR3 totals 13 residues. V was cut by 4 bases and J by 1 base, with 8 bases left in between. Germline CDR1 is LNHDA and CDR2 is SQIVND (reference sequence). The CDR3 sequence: CASSTGSSYEQYF. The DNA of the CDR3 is TGTGCCAGTAGTACGGGTTCTTCCTACGAGCAGTACTTC.

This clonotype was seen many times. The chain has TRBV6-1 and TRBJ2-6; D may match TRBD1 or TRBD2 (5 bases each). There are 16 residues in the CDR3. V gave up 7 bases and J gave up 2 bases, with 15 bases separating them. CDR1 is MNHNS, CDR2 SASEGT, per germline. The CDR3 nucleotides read TGTGCCAGCACTAGGTCCGGGACGACTGGGGCCAACGTCCTGACTTTC. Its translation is CASTRSGTTGANVLTF.

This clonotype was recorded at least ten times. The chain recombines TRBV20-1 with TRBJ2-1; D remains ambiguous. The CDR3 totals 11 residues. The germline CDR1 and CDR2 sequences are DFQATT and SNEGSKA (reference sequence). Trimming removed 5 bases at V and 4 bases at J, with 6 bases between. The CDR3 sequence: CSAGQYNEQFF. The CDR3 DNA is TGCAGTGCTGGTCAGTACAATGAGCAGTTCTTC.

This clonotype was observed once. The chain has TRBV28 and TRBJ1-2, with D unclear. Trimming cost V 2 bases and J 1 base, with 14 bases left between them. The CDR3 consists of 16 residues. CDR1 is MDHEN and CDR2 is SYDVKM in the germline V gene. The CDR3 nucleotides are TGTGCCAGCAGTTTACAGAGTCAGGCGATTAACTATGGCTACACCTTC. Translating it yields CASSLQSQAINYGYTF.

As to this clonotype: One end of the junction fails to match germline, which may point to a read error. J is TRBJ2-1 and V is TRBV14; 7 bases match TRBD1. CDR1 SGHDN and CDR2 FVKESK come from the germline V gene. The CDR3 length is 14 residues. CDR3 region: CARSRLTGLNEQFF. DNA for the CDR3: TGTGCCCGCAGCCGCCTGACAGGGCTCAATGAGCAGTTCTTC.